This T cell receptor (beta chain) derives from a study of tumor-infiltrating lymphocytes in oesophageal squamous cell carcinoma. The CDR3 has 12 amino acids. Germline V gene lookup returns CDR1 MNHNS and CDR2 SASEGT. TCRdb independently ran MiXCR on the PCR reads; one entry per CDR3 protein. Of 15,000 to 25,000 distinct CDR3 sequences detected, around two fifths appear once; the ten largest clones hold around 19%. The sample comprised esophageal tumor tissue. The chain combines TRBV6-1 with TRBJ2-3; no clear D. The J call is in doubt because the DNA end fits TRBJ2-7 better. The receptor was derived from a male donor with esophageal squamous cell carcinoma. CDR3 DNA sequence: TGTGCCAGCAGTGAAGGGTACAACGAGCAGTACTTC. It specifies CASSEGYNEQYF.